This TCR beta chain appears in the sequencing data of a study of OX40 agonist ivuxolimab in advanced cancers. The method was immunoSEQ multiplex PCR; TCRdb's version includes in-frame clones alone and lacks a portion of them. Altogether just under 95,000 clones are present, around nine tenths being singletons, with the ten largest covering approximately 0.29%. This CDR3 contains 16 residues. Germline CDR1 and CDR2: MGHRA and YSYEKL. The trim removed 1 base at V and 5 bases at J, leaving 9 bases unmatched. This specimen was CD4+ or CD8+ T cells sorted from blood, taken in a trial of the OX40 agonist ivuxolimab. The TCR sequence derives from an adult with an advanced solid tumor such as melanoma, head and neck, liver or kidney cancer. This sequence joins TRBV4-1 and TRBJ2-3; 7 bases match TRBD2. The CDR3 sequence is CASSQAGRGMRDTQYF. As DNA, the CDR3 is TGCGCCAGCAGCCAAGCAGGGAGGGGAATGAGAGATACGCAGTATTTT.